This TCR beta chain appears in the sequencing data of a study of OX40 agonist ivuxolimab in advanced cancers. TCRdb's copy holds only in-frame clones and misses some; the assay was immunoSEQ multiplex PCR. The table has 90,000 or so clones, under 95% seen once. Per the germline V gene, CDR1 is GTSNPN and CDR2 is SVGIG (reference sequence). The trim removed 1 base at V and 7 bases at J, leaving 4 bases unmatched. The CDR3 loop spans 13 amino acids. V usage is TRBV30 and J usage is TRBJ2-7; 10 bases align to TRBD1. This sequence was found in an adult with an advanced solid tumor such as melanoma, head and neck, liver or kidney cancer. Sequencing was performed on CD4+ or CD8+ T cells sorted from blood, taken in a trial of the OX40 agonist ivuxolimab. In DNA, the CDR3 is TGTGCCTGGAGTGCCAGGACAGGGGGAGAGCAGTACTTC. Its protein is CAWSARTGGEQYF.